The 20 T cell receptor beta chains in this list originate from one sample, sequenced in a study of technical replicates of blood from several donors. The table came from immunoSEQ multiplex PCR; TCRdb's copy has only in-frame clones and leaves some out. Altogether approximately 70,000 clones are present, nearly 97% being singletons, with the ten largest covering about 0.22%. The sample consisted of T cells isolated from PBMCs. The origin of the receptors is a human donor in good health.

V gene TRBV15 combines with J gene TRBJ2-5; TRBD2 matches 9 bases. The V gene's germline CDR1 is LNHNV and CDR2 YYDKDF (reference sequence). The length of the CDR3 is 16 residues. V dropped 3 bases and J dropped 2; count of bases not matched to a gene: 7. The DNA for the CDR3 is TGTGCCACCAGCAGGGCGGGACTAGCCACACAAGAGACCCAGTACTTC. Amino acid sequence: CATSRAGLATQETQYF. Combining the CDR3 with reference TRBV15 and TRBJ2-5 gives the whole variable domain DAMVIQNPRYQVTQFGKPVTLSCSQTLNHNVMYWYQQKSSQAPKLLFHYYDKDFNNEADTPDNFQSRRPNTSFCFLDIRSPGLGDTAMYLCATSRAGLATQETQYFGPGTRLLVL.

The chain links TRBV28 to TRBJ2-7, with unresolved D. Trimming took 3 bases from V and 0 from J, leaving 6 bases between them. The CDR3 length is 13 residues. CDR1 is MDHEN, CDR2 SYDVKM, per germline. The CDR3 sequence is CASSFYISYEQYF. CDR3 nucleotides: TGTGCCAGCAGTTTTTACATCTCCTACGAGCAGTACTTC.

The CDR3 protein is CASSQGLAVDSEQFF. The CDR3 nucleotides read TGTGCCAGCAGCCAAGGACTAGCGGTTGATAGTGAGCAGTTCTTC. V gene TRBV4-2 combines with J gene TRBJ2-1; 9 nucleotides align to TRBD2. This CDR3 has 15 residues. Looked up from germline, CDR1 is LGHNA and CDR2 is YNFKEQ. V was pared by 1 base and J by 9 bases, with 7 bases of the junction left unmatched.

The chain joins TRBV30 to TRBJ2-3; 8 bases fit TRBD2. The junction had 21 bases not matched to a gene; V was cut back by 2 bases and J by 2 bases. Germline lookup yields CDR1 GTSNPN and CDR2 SVGIG (reference sequence). This CDR3 is built from 20 residues. CDR3 in DNA: TGTGCCTGGAGTCGATTCACAAGCGGGGGAGCACTAGGGAACACAGATACGCAGTATTTT. Translating it yields CAWSRFTSGGALGNTDTQYF.

This chain links TRBV7-9 with TRBJ2-7; 7 bases agree with TRBD1. This CDR3 has 12 residues. V lost 5 bases to trimming and J lost 6 bases; unmatched junction nucleotides: 4. From germline, CDR1 is SEHNR and CDR2 FQNEAQ (reference sequence). CDR3 loop: CASSPDRAEQYF. CDR3 nucleotides: TGTGCCAGCAGCCCTGACAGGGCCGAGCAGTACTTC.

This clone occurred once. The gene calls are TRBV10-2 and TRBJ1-4; tentative D call: TRBD1 (5 bases). The V gene lost 6 bases and the J gene lost 2 bases, with 16 bases spanning the gap. The germline gives CDR1 WSHSY, CDR2 SAAADI. The CDR3 has 16 residues. The CDR3 DNA is TGCGCCAGCAGGGCTAGAGGAGGGGCGACTAATGAAAAACTGTTTTTT. Protein sequence: CASRARGGATNEKLFF.

The chain employs TRBV28 and TRBJ2-1, with 13 bases aligning to TRBD2. V trimming: 6 bases; J trimming: 7 bases; junction bases outside the gene matches: 6. The germline V gene has CDR1 MDHEN and CDR2 SYDVKM. The CDR3 is 15 amino acids. The CDR3 region is CASRATSGRGNEQFF. For the CDR3, the DNA is TGTGCCAGCAGGGCAACTAGCGGGAGGGGAAATGAGCAGTTCTTC.

V gene TRBV29-1 combines with J gene TRBJ2-2; no definite D call. Trimming took 4 bases from V and 7 from J, leaving 19 bases between them. The CDR3 totals 15 residues. Germline V CDR1 and CDR2: SQVTM, ANQGSEA. CDR3 coding DNA: TGCAGCGTTGTAAGGCAGCCGGGTACGGGCGGGGAGCTGTTTTTT. Translation gives CSVVRQPGTGGELFF.

J is TRBJ1-5 and V is TRBV5-3; D gene unclear. TRBV5-3 is an ORF; its function is uncertain. There are 13 residues in the CDR3. Trimming shortened V by 9 bases and J by 1 base, and 11 bases separated the two germline ends. The CDR3 sequence is CAKLRSSNQPQHF. The CDR3 DNA reads as TGTGCCAAACTGAGGAGCAGCAATCAGCCCCAGCATTTT.

The chain recombines TRBV11-3 with TRBJ1-4; 8 bases are a match to TRBD1. Unmatched junction bases numbered 3, after V lost 5 bases and J lost 7 bases. The CDR3 has 13 amino acids. Per germline, CDR1 SGHNT and CDR2 YENEEA. This CDR3 is CASSPDRGEKLFF. The CDR3 nucleotides read TGTGCCAGCAGCCCCGACAGGGGTGAAAAACTGTTTTTT.

The chain recombines TRBV4-2 with TRBJ2-2, with D possibly matching TRBD2 (6 bases). With 0 bases removed from V and 7 bases from J, the gap between germline ends came to 12 bases. The CDR3 consists of 15 residues. Germline V gene sequence: CDR1 LGHNA, CDR2 YNFKEQ. The CDR3 reads CASSQDHTSNGELFF. In nucleotides, the CDR3 is TGTGCCAGCAGCCAAGACCACACTAGCAACGGGGAGCTGTTTTTT.

V usage is TRBV29-1 and J usage is TRBJ1-4; TRBD1 matches at 7 bases. This CDR3 has 15 amino acids. Looked up from germline, CDR1 is SQVTM and CDR2 is ANQGSEA. Trimming cost V 0 bases and J 4 bases; bases outside gene matches: 5. CDR3 DNA: TGCAGCGTTGAAGAATCCGACAGGGATAATGAAAAACTGTTTTTT. It encodes CSVEESDRDNEKLFF.

This chain uses TRBV5-1 with TRBJ2-7, with a weak D call TRBD2 (6 bases). Germline CDR1 is SGHRS and CDR2 is YFSETQ. The CDR3 runs 13 residues. Trimming took 2 bases from V and 3 from J, leaving 9 bases between them. The CDR3 is CASSLKTSYEQYF. CDR3 DNA sequence: TGCGCCAGCAGCTTAAAGACTAGCTACGAGCAGTACTTC.

V usage is TRBV4-1 and J usage is TRBJ2-2, with TRBD1 identical over 9 bases. The CDR3 spans 15 residues. V was pared by 6 bases and J by 3 bases, with 5 bases of the junction left unmatched. CDR1 and CDR2 from the germline V gene are MGHRA and YSYEKL. In DNA form, the CDR3 reads TGCGCCAGCAGTCCTAGGACAGGGGACACCGGGGAGCTGTTTTTT. Translation: CASSPRTGDTGELFF.

The rearrangement uses TRBV18 and TRBJ2-7; a weak D match, TRBD1 (6 bases). There are 12 residues in the CDR3. Germline CDR1 reads KGHSH; CDR2 reads LQKENI. The germline V and J ends were trimmed by 3 bases and 7 bases, with 10 bases remaining between them. The CDR3 coding sequence is TGTGCCAGCTCACCGACAGGACAGGAGCAGTACTTC. This codes for CASSPTGQEQYF.

The chain combines TRBV11-2 with TRBJ1-5; 7 bases align to TRBD1. Germline V gene data show CDR1 as SGHAT and CDR2 as FQNNGV. The CDR3 is 13 residues long. J lost 5 bases, V lost 4 bases, and 2 bases had no gene match. CDR3 nucleotide sequence: TGTGCCAGCAGCTCAGGGGGTCATCAGCCCCAGCATTTT. It specifies CASSSGGHQPQHF.

The rearrangement uses TRBV28 and TRBJ2-7; TRBD1 matches 7 bases. The CDR3 spans 14 residues. V was pared by 7 bases and J by 3 bases, with 9 bases of the junction left unmatched. The germline V gene encodes CDR1 MDHEN and CDR2 SYDVKM. The DNA of the CDR3 is TGTGCCAGCACCAACGACAGGGCCCTCTACGAGCAGTACTTC. It codes for CASTNDRALYEQYF.

The chain links TRBV7-9 to TRBJ1-4, with D tentatively TRBD1 (5 bases). The CDR3 covers 17 residues. V dropped 7 bases and J dropped 1 base, with 19 bases sitting between them. The germline V gene has CDR1 SEHNR and CDR2 FQNEAQ (reference sequence). CDR3: CASTAEGRRLTNEKLFF. CDR3 DNA sequence: TGTGCCAGCACTGCGGAGGGGCGGCGGCTAACTAATGAAAAACTGTTTTTT.

The chain combines TRBV7-6 with TRBJ1-1; D is possibly TRBD1 (5 bases). The ends were cut back, 5 bases at V and 1 base at J, with 14 bases in the middle. CDR3 length equals 15 residues. Germline lookup yields CDR1 SGHVS and CDR2 FNYEAQ. CDR3 residues: CASSRFQGGNTEAFF. CDR3 bases: TGTGCCAGCAGCAGATTCCAGGGAGGGAACACTGAAGCTTTCTTT.

The chain joins TRBV9 to TRBJ1-2; D unresolved. The CDR3 totals 13 residues. Germline CDR1 is SGDLS and CDR2 is YYNGEE. Trimming took 1 base from V and 4 from J, leaving 8 bases between them. CDR3 loop: CASSVTELYGYTF. CDR3 sequence (DNA): TGTGCCAGCAGCGTAACGGAGCTCTATGGCTACACCTTC. The full variable domain, with the rest looked up from reference TRBV9 and TRBJ1-2, is DSGVTQTPKHLITATGQRVTLRCSPRSGDLSVYWYQQSLDQGLQFLIQYYNGEERAKGNILERFSAQQFPDLHSELNLSSLELGDSALYFCASSVTELYGYTFGSGTRLTVV.